Below, 20 T cell receptor beta chains from the same sample are listed, as sequenced in a study of T cells in localized non-small cell lung cancer. Method: immunoSEQ multiplex PCR; TCRdb's copy keeps in-frame clones and lacks some. The sample yields thousands of clones, 20% to 25% seen once. Sequences were derived from lung tumor tissue, sampled before any cancer treatment. These receptors were taken from a man aged 40-75 years with stage III lung adenocarcinoma.

This clone was seen a handful of times. The V and J genes are TRBV4-1 and TRBJ2-7, with TRBD1 as a possible D gene (5 bases). The CDR3 runs 13 residues. Deletions cut 0 bases from V and 9 bases from J, with 12 bases between. Germline V gene data show CDR1 as MGHRA and CDR2 as YSYEKL. The CDR3 DNA reads as TGCGCCAGCAGCCAAGAAACAGGCTATGCGCAGTACTTC. This codes for CASSQETGYAQYF.

This clone has just a few counts. The chain uses TRBV11-3 and TRBJ2-5; unclear D gene. The CDR3 extends over 14 amino acids. Between the trimmed V and J ends, which lost 2 bases and 0 bases, there was a span of 7 bases. The V gene's germline CDR1 is SGHNT and CDR2 YENEEA. CDR3 sequence reads: CASSLFLHQETQYF. CDR3 sequence (DNA): TGTGCCAGCAGCTTATTCCTCCACCAAGAGACCCAGTACTTC. Complete variable domain (other parts from reference TRBV11-3 and TRBJ2-5): EAGVVQSPRYKIIEKKQPVAFWCNPISGHNTLYWYLQNLGQGPELLIRYENEEAVDDSQLPKDRFSAERLKGVDSTLKIQPAELGDSAVYLCASSLFLHQETQYFGPGTRLLVL.

The J gene is TRBJ1-5, the V gene TRBV14, with D possibly TRBD1 on 5 matching bases. CDR3 size: 18 residues. CDR1 and CDR2 (germline): SGHDN, FVKESK. V gave up 3 bases and J gave up 0 bases, with 18 bases separating them. CDR3 loop: CASSQPPGQRYSNQPQHF. CDR3 DNA: TGTGCCAGCAGCCAGCCCCCCGGACAACGATATAGCAATCAGCCCCAGCATTTT.

J is TRBJ1-2 and V is TRBV25-1, with 8 bases matching TRBD1. V was pared by 3 bases and J by 4 bases, with 4 bases of the junction left unmatched. CDR1 and CDR2 (germline): MGHDK, SYGVNS. The CDR3 loop spans 14 amino acids. CDR3 region: CASSEDREVYGYTF. The DNA of the CDR3 is TGTGCCAGCAGTGAGGACAGGGAGGTCTATGGCTACACCTTC.

The V call is TRBV11-3, the J call TRBJ2-7, with D tentatively TRBD1 (6 bases). CDR1 SGHNT and CDR2 YENEEA come from the germline V gene. V dropped 5 bases and J dropped 0 bases, with 11 bases sitting between them. This CDR3 has 14 residues. The CDR3 spells CASSPGTTSYEQYF. CDR3 sequence (DNA): TGTGCCAGCAGCCCCGGGACAACCTCCTACGAGCAGTACTTC.

This chain links TRBV12-5 with TRBJ1-5, with a tentative D call TRBD1 (6 bases). V lost 3 bases and J 8 bases, leaving 17 bases between the germline ends. In germline, CDR1 is LGHNT, CDR2 FRNRAP. The CDR3 extends over 15 amino acids. The CDR3 here is CASGLNRAGDEPQHF. As DNA, the CDR3 is TGTGCTAGTGGTTTAAACAGGGCCGGAGATGAGCCCCAGCATTTT.

This clone was observed a few times. The chain joins TRBV11-1 to TRBJ1-1, with D possibly being TRBD1 (5 bases). V lost 3 bases and J lost 10, with 21 bases in between. CDR1 is SGHAT and CDR2 is FQDESV in the germline V gene (reference sequence). The CDR3 is made up of 15 amino acids. CDR3 nucleotides: TGTGCCAGCAGCTTGGAGGCTGGAGGGGCGCCCCGAGCTTTCTTT. Translating gives CASSLEAGGAPRAFF.

There are a few counts of this clone. The chain is built from TRBV6-8 and TRBJ2-7; D is unclear. CDR3 size: 15 residues. CDR1 is MNHGY, CDR2 SAAAGT, per germline. V was pared by 6 bases and J by 2 bases, with 17 bases between. This CDR3 is CASRGPAWTTYEQYF. The CDR3 coding sequence is TGTGCCAGCAGAGGGCCGGCATGGACGACCTACGAGCAGTACTTC.

This clone was seen only a few times. The V and J genes are TRBV30 and TRBJ2-2, with 9 bases fitting TRBD1. This CDR3 comprises 15 residues. With V trimmed by 3 bases and J by 5 bases, 7 bases remained unmatched. Germline V CDR1 and CDR2: GTSNPN, SVGIG (reference sequence). The DNA of the CDR3 is TGTGCCTGGAGCTGGCGGGACAGGGTGACCGGGGAGCTGTTTTTT. This gives the protein CAWSWRDRVTGELFF.

The V call is TRBV30, the J call TRBJ2-5; D gene ambiguous. Trimming shortened V by 1 base and J by 5 bases, and 8 bases separated the two germline ends. CDR3 length equals 12 residues. Germline V gene data show CDR1 as GTSNPN and CDR2 as SVGIG (reference sequence). The CDR3, as DNA: TGTGCCTGGAGTGACCGGCGGGAGACCCAGTACTTC. As protein: CAWSDRRETQYF.

This clone was detected once. The rearrangement joins TRBV12-5 to TRBJ2-7; 12 bases map to TRBD2. The CDR3 runs to 18 residues. Per germline, CDR1 LGHNT and CDR2 FRNRAP. The J segment lost 6 bases and the V segment lost 0 bases, leaving 12 bases of the junction unmatched. CDR3 amino acids: CASGLVRFPGLAGGEQYF. CDR3 coding DNA: TGTGCTAGTGGTTTGGTAAGGTTTCCGGGACTAGCGGGTGGCGAGCAGTACTTC.

The rearrangement joins TRBV29-1 to TRBJ2-3; D ambiguous. Germline V lookup: CDR1 SQVTM, CDR2 ANQGSEA. The CDR3 spans 14 residues. The V end lost 0 bases, the J end lost 4 bases, and 11 bases lay between the germline ends. CDR3 sequence reads: CSVEEGTVPDTQYF. The DNA for the CDR3 is TGCAGCGTTGAAGAGGGAACAGTTCCAGATACGCAGTATTTT.

The chain has TRBV18 and TRBJ1-1; D is uncertain. The CDR3 covers 15 residues. Germline lookup yields CDR1 KGHSH and CDR2 LQKENI. Trimming removed 4 bases at V and 4 bases at J, with 16 bases between. The DNA of the CDR3 is TGTGCCAGCTCACTCCACACCGACCTTGGCACTGAAGCTTTCTTT. It encodes CASSLHTDLGTEAFF.

A few counts support this clone. The chain is built from TRBV18 and TRBJ1-3; D perhaps matches TRBD1 (6 bases). There are 17 residues in the CDR3. Germline loops: CDR1 KGHSH, CDR2 LQKENI. V was pared by 3 bases and J by 1 base, with 16 bases between. The CDR3 nucleotides read TGTGCCAGCTCACCCTCAGGGGCAGCCCAGTCTGGAAACACCATATATTTT. This translates into CASSPSGAAQSGNTIYF.

In DNA form, the CDR3 reads TGTGCCAGCTCACCCGTGGGAAAGACAGCGAACACCGGGGAGCTGTTTTTT. Its translation: CASSPVGKTANTGELFF. V usage is TRBV18 and J usage is TRBJ2-2, with D possibly TRBD1 on 5 matching bases. The V gene lost 3 bases and the J gene lost 0 bases, with 14 bases spanning the gap. The CDR3 length is 17 residues. CDR1 is KGHSH, CDR2 LQKENI, per germline. The full variable domain, its missing parts supplied by reference TRBV18 and TRBJ2-2, is NAGVMQNPRHLVRRRGQEARLRCSPMKGHSHVYWYRQLPEEGLKFMVYLQKENIIDESGMPKERFSAEFPKEGPSILRIQQVVRGDSAAYFCASSPVGKTANTGELFFGEGSRLTVL.

This chain connects TRBV18 to TRBJ2-1; 7 bases agree with TRBD1. The V gene's germline CDR1 is KGHSH and CDR2 LQKENI. Trimming took 5 bases from V and 2 from J; bases not matched to a gene: 6. The CDR3 contains 15 residues. The CDR3 nucleotides are TGTGCCAGCTCAGATTGGGACAGCCCCTACAATGAGCAGTTCTTC. It is translated as CASSDWDSPYNEQFF.

This clone is medium-sized in the sample. The V and J genes are TRBV11-3 and TRBJ2-1, with 7 bases matching TRBD2. The trim removed 6 bases at V and 6 bases at J, leaving 11 bases unmatched. The germline gives CDR1 SGHNT, CDR2 YENEEA. The CDR3 spans 15 residues. As DNA, the CDR3 is TGTGCCAGCAGTTTTAACGGGGCTAGCGGCAATGAGCAGTTCTTC. It codes for CASSFNGASGNEQFF.

This chain links TRBV12-2 with TRBJ1-6; the table names TRBD1, a call not compared with the DNA. TRBV12-2 is reported as a pseudogene. The CDR3 is 15 amino acids. CDR3 in DNA: TGTGCTAATAGATTTTTGGGACAGCCTAATTCACCCCTCCACTTT. Amino acid sequence: CANRFLGQPNSPLHF.

This chain uses TRBV9 with TRBJ1-2; D remains ambiguous. This CDR3 comprises 14 residues. V shed 0 bases and J shed 8 bases, with 14 bases lying between them. The germline CDR1 and CDR2 sequences are SGDLS and YYNGEE. The CDR3 coding sequence is TGTGCCAGCAGCGTAGATGGCCGGACCGGCGGCTACACCTTC. Translation gives CASSVDGRTGGYTF.

This clone appeared a few times. This chain uses TRBV11-3 with TRBJ1-1; D is possibly TRBD1 (5 bases). V gave up 4 bases and J gave up 5 bases, with 17 bases separating them. Per the germline V gene, CDR1 is SGHNT and CDR2 is YENEEA. CDR3 length equals 15 residues. In DNA form, the CDR3 reads TGTGCCAGCAGCTCCTCTCCCGGGGGGAGGACTGAAGCTTTCTTT. Its protein product is CASSSSPGGRTEAFF.